This TCR beta chain was obtained from a study of blood T cell repertoires in COVID-19. About the study: Nucleic acid was either cDNA or gDNA, and it came from T cells, B-cell-depleted T cells, or PBMCs.

Libraries were prepared by immunoSEQ multiplex PCR; TCRdb keeps only in-frame clonotypes and omits some of them. The sample comprises about 86,000 clones, over 80% of which are singletons, and 0.85% to 1.2% rests with the top ten. In germline, CDR1 is MNHNY, CDR2 SVGAGI (reference sequence). Trimming removed 8 bases at V and 3 bases at J, with 13 bases between. The CDR3 runs 13 residues. The chain employs TRBV6-6 and TRBJ1-1, with a possible D match to TRBD1 (5 bases). The specimen sequenced was peripheral blood. The origin of this receptor is a human donor in a cohort sampled during active COVID-19. This chain's CDR3 is CASLYPGDTEAFF. The DNA of the CDR3 is TGTGCCAGCTTATACCCGGGGGACACTGAAGCTTTCTTT.